This TCR beta chain was captured by sequencing in a study of T cells in Graves' hyperthyroidism and ophthalmopathy. Remarks on this clonotype: As yet, its antigen is unknown.

Amplification targeted TCR beta CDR3 regions from RNA transcripts. The TCR CDR3 first-round RT-PCR relied on the HTBI primer set. Using its own MiXCR run on the multiplex PCR reads, TCRdb lists one record per CDR3 protein. Altogether 500,000 to 600,000 distinct CDR3 sequences are present, approximately 16% being singletons, with the ten largest covering around 18%. Whole-study results and caveats: Model-based prediction identified ophthalmopathy a median approximately 6 months prior to its onset. Blood also carried most thyroid clonotypes expanded above 0.001. Separating ophthalmopathy from stable hyperthyroidism was achieved by a 13 V-J model.

Per the germline V gene, CDR1 is DFQATT and CDR2 is SNEGSKA (reference sequence). The CDR3 has 14 amino acids. Losses at the gene ends were 1 base for V and 4 bases for J; bases not matched to a gene: 0. Graves' hyperthyroidism was deemed stable given no ophthalmopathy progression within 18 months. Sequenced sample: blood. The clonotype originates from a woman between 18 and 29 years old with Graves' hyperthyroidism. The chain is built from TRBV20-1 and TRBJ2-2; TRBD2 matches at 10 bases. The CDR3 DNA follows: TGCAGTGCTAGAGTAGCGGGGGGCACCGGGGAGCTGTTTTTT. Translating it yields CSARVAGGTGELFF.